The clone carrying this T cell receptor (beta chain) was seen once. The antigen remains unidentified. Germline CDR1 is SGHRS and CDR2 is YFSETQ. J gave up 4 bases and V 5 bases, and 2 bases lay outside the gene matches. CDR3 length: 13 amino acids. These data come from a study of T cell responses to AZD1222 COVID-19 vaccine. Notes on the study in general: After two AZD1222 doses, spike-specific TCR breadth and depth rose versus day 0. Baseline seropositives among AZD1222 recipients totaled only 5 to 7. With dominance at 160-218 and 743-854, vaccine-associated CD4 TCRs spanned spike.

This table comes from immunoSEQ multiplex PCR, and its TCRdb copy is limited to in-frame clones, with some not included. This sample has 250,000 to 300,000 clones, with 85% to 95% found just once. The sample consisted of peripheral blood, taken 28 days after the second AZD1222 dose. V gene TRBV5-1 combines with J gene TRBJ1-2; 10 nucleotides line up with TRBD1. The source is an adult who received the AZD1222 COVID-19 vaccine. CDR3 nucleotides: TGCGCCAGCAGAAGGGACAGGGGCTATGGCTACACCTTC. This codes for CASRRDRGYGYTF.